This passage covers 25 T cell receptor beta chains from one sample sequenced in a study of radiation and T cells in renal cell carcinoma. Sequencing was performed with immunoSEQ multiplex PCR; in TCRdb, only in-frame clones are kept and a portion is missing. The sample has about 59,000 clones; 65% to 80% are singletons. The time point is: baseline pretreatment blood. Treatment in this sample: 15 Gy SBRT to primary tumor, nephrectomy 4 weeks later. The source material was blood, sampled from a patient whose treatment included radiotherapy and nephrectomy. These receptor sequences come from a man aged 60-69 years with renal cell carcinoma.

The rearrangement uses TRBV7-2 and TRBJ2-7; 9 bases are a match to TRBD1. With V trimmed by 1 base and J by 1 base, 5 bases remained unmatched. Per the germline V gene, CDR1 is SGHTA and CDR2 is FQGNSA. This CDR3 is 16 amino acids long. The CDR3 region is CASSLGGGTGSYEQYF. CDR3 bases: TGTGCCAGCAGCTTAGGAGGGGGGACAGGGTCCTACGAGCAGTACTTC.

This chain joins TRBV15 and TRBJ2-6; a weak D match, TRBD2 (5 bases). CDR3 size: 14 residues. V gave up 8 bases and J gave up 1 base, with 9 bases separating them. Germline loops: CDR1 LNHNV, CDR2 YYDKDF (reference sequence). This CDR3 is CATRRGSGANVLTF. In DNA form, the CDR3 reads TGTGCCACCCGACGGGGTTCTGGGGCCAACGTCCTGACTTTC. Supplemented by reference TRBV15 and TRBJ2-6, the full variable domain reads DAMVIQNPRYQVTQFGKPVTLSCSQTLNHNVMYWYQQKSSQAPKLLFHYYDKDFNNEADTPDNFQSRRPNTSFCFLDIRSPGLGDTAMYLCATRRGSGANVLTFGAGSRLTVL.

The gene calls are TRBV7-9 and TRBJ2-5; 8 bases fit TRBD1. The V segment lost 7 bases and the J segment 2 bases; nucleotides outside the gene matches: 6. The CDR3 runs 14 residues. Germline assignment: CDR1 SEHNR and CDR2 FQNEAQ (reference sequence). The CDR3 here is CASTIQGVQETQYF. CDR3 bases: TGTGCCAGCACCATACAGGGGGTACAAGAGACCCAGTACTTC.

This chain uses TRBV19 with TRBJ2-7; D is possibly TRBD1 or TRBD2 (7 bases each). Germline V gene lookup returns CDR1 LNHDA and CDR2 SQIVND (reference sequence). The length of the CDR3 is 14 residues. The ends were cut back, 7 bases at V and 1 base at J, with 14 bases in the middle. The CDR3 loop reads CASTRGGKSYEQYF. The CDR3 nucleotides read TGTGCCAGTACCAGGGGGGGGAAATCCTACGAGCAGTACTTC.

The genes are TRBV7-9 and TRBJ1-4; D is possibly TRBD1 (6 bases). The CDR3 spans 14 residues. Looked up from germline, CDR1 is SEHNR and CDR2 is FQNEAQ (reference sequence). Trimming shortened V by 4 bases and J by 8 bases, and 14 bases separated the two germline ends. CDR3: CASSSRGDGEKLFF. The CDR3 DNA is TGTGCCAGCAGCTCGAGGGGGGACGGGGAAAAACTGTTTTTT.

The chain is built from TRBV7-9 and TRBJ1-3, with a possible D match to TRBD1 (5 bases). This CDR3 region has 14 residues. Trimming took off 3 bases at V and 1 base at J, with 7 bases between the two ends. CDR1 and CDR2 from the germline V gene are SEHNR and FQNEAQ (reference sequence). The CDR3 loop reads CASSLGTSGNTIYF. In nucleotides, the CDR3 is TGTGCCAGCAGCTTGGGGACTTCTGGAAACACCATATATTTT.

This clone was found once. The chain uses TRBV7-8 and TRBJ1-4; a weak D match, TRBD1 (6 bases). Trimming shortened V by 0 bases and J by 11 bases, and 22 bases separated the two germline ends. Germline V gene lookup returns CDR1 SGHVS and CDR2 FQNEAQ. The CDR3 loop spans 17 amino acids. DNA for the CDR3: TGTGCCAGCAGCTTAGCGGAGGGTATAATGGTGGGGGGCAAACTGTTTTTT. Translating it yields CASSLAEGIMVGGKLFF.

This clone is labeled medium-sized. The chain links TRBV6-1 to TRBJ1-5; TRBD1 matches at 10 bases. Germline assignment: CDR1 MNHNS and CDR2 SASEGT. J gave up 7 bases and V 3 bases, and 6 bases lay outside the gene matches. The CDR3 has 15 residues. Written as DNA, the CDR3 is TGTGCCAGCAGTGAGACAGGGGGCGACGGACAGCCCCAGCATTTT. Translation: CASSETGGDGQPQHF.

This chain links TRBV5-6 with TRBJ2-6; D is uncertain. The CDR3 is 14 residues long. Germline CDR1 SGHDT, CDR2 YYEEEE. V gave up 4 bases and J gave up 13 bases, with 18 bases separating them. CDR3 sequence reads: CASSPIGRSEVLTF. Written as DNA, the CDR3 is TGTGCCAGCAGCCCCATTGGGCGCTCCGAGGTCCTGACTTTC.

V usage is TRBV4-2 and J usage is TRBJ2-3; a possible D gene is TRBD2 (5 bases). Looked up from germline, CDR1 is LGHNA and CDR2 is YNFKEQ. The V end lost 4 bases, the J end lost 1 base, and 12 bases lay between the germline ends. The CDR3 totals 15 residues. CDR3 nucleotides: TGTGCCAGCAGCCGCCCGGGATCCGGCACAGATACGCAGTATTTT. The encoded protein is CASSRPGSGTDTQYF.

The genes are TRBV6-1 and TRBJ2-4, with a tentative D call TRBD1 (6 bases). Trimming removed 3 bases at V and 2 bases at J, with 14 bases between. The CDR3 sequence is 16 residues long. Germline CDR1 and CDR2: MNHNS and SASEGT. The DNA of the CDR3 is TGTGCCAGCAGTGACGACACCGGGACATCCAAAAACATTCAGTACTTC. Protein sequence: CASSDDTGTSKNIQYF.

This chain joins TRBV9 and TRBJ1-1; D gene unclear. The germline V gene has CDR1 SGDLS and CDR2 YYNGEE. The CDR3 consists of 17 residues. V dropped 0 bases and J dropped 2 bases, with 17 bases sitting between them. CDR3 protein: CASSVGGLVRNNTEAFF. CDR3 DNA sequence: TGTGCCAGCAGCGTAGGAGGGCTTGTCAGAAATAACACTGAAGCTTTCTTT.

This clone was seen a few times. This specimen includes other DNA sequences encoding the same CDR3. The chain employs TRBV7-2 and TRBJ1-2; D perhaps matches TRBD1 (5 bases). Germline V gene sequence: CDR1 SGHTA, CDR2 FQGNSA. V lost 1 base, J lost 3 bases, and 6 bases lay in between. The length of the CDR3 is 13 residues. The DNA of the CDR3 is TGTGCCAGCAGCTTAGGAGGGGACTATGGCTACACCTTC. The encoded protein is CASSLGGDYGYTF.

The chain links TRBV7-3 to TRBJ1-1; D gene uncertain. Germline V gives CDR1 SGHTA, CDR2 FQGTGA. Trimming left V 3 bases short and J 0 bases short, with 5 bases between. The CDR3 is 13 residues long. The CDR3 nucleotides are TGTGCCAGCAGCTTTTCGATGAACACTGAAGCTTTCTTT. Its translation is CASSFSMNTEAFF.

The rearrangement links TRBV30 to TRBJ2-3; no firm D call. The CDR3 covers 11 residues. Germline lookup yields CDR1 GTSNPN and CDR2 SVGIG (reference sequence). Trimming took off 4 bases at V and 2 bases at J, with 4 bases between the two ends. As DNA, the CDR3 is TGTGCCTGGAAAGACACAGATACGCAGTATTTT. It codes for CAWKDTDTQYF.

The chain combines TRBV7-9 with TRBJ2-5; D not certain. Germline V gene sequence: CDR1 SEHNR, CDR2 FQNEAQ (reference sequence). V lost 1 base and J 5 bases, leaving 14 bases between the germline ends. The CDR3 covers 15 residues. Written as DNA, the CDR3 is TGTGCCAGCAGCTTAGGCCTAACCGAGACCGAGACCCAGTACTTC. Translating gives CASSLGLTETETQYF.

The genes are TRBV16 and TRBJ1-5; no firm D call. Per the germline V gene, CDR1 is KGHSY and CDR2 is FQNENV. The CDR3 is 13 residues long. Between the trimmed V and J ends, which lost 0 bases and 9 bases, there was a span of 9 bases. The CDR3 DNA reads TGTGCCAGCAGCCAATCAATAGGATCGCCCCAGCATTTT. This sequence encodes CASSQSIGSPQHF.

The chain combines TRBV18 with TRBJ1-1; the D gene is possibly TRBD1 (5 bases). This CDR3 contains 13 residues. Germline assignment: CDR1 KGHSH and CDR2 LQKENI. Deletions cut 6 bases from V and 1 base from J, with 9 bases between. This CDR3 reads CASSRDPNTEAFF. In nucleotides, the CDR3 is TGTGCCAGCTCTAGGGACCCGAACACTGAAGCTTTCTTT. The complete variable domain, with remaining parts taken from reference TRBV18 and TRBJ1-1, reads NAGVMQNPRHLVRRRGQEARLRCSPMKGHSHVYWYRQLPEEGLKFMVYLQKENIIDESGMPKERFSAEFPKEGPSILRIQQVVRGDSAAYFCASSRDPNTEAFFGQGTRLTVV.

This clone turned up a few times. The chain is built from TRBV7-6 and TRBJ1-2; weak D call: TRBD1 (5 bases). V dropped 6 bases and J dropped 7 bases, with 12 bases sitting between them. The CDR3 has 12 amino acids. The germline CDR1 and CDR2 sequences are SGHVS and FNYEAQ. The CDR3 here is CASSQGTFGYTF. The CDR3 nucleotides read TGTGCCAGCAGTCAAGGGACTTTTGGCTACACCTTC.

The J gene is TRBJ2-7, the V gene TRBV23-1; D might be TRBD1 (6 bases). TRBV23-1 is marked as an open reading frame, function uncertain. V was pared by 7 bases and J by 2 bases, with 18 bases between. The CDR3 has 15 residues. CDR3 amino acids: CASNHTGTITYEQYV. The CDR3 DNA reads as TGCGCCAGCAACCATACTGGGACAATCACCTACGAGCAGTACGTC.

This clone was picked up one time. The rearrangement uses TRBV9 and TRBJ2-1, with 9 bases that match TRBD2. Per the germline V gene, CDR1 is SGDLS and CDR2 is YYNGEE. CDR3 length: 19 amino acids. J gave up 0 bases and V 4 bases, and 14 bases lay outside the gene matches. The chain's CDR3 is CASSPPAALAGSSYNEQFF. CDR3 nucleotides: TGTGCCAGCAGCCCCCCCGCGGCTCTAGCGGGGAGCTCCTACAATGAGCAGTTCTTC. Filled out from reference TRBV9 and TRBJ2-1, the complete variable domain reads DSGVTQTPKHLITATGQRVTLRCSPRSGDLSVYWYQQSLDQGLQFLIQYYNGEERAKGNILERFSAQQFPDLHSELNLSSLELGDSALYFCASSPPAALAGSSYNEQFFGPGTRLTVL.

The V gene is TRBV29-1, the J gene TRBJ1-5; TRBD1 matches at 8 bases. This CDR3 region has 15 residues. Germline assignment: CDR1 SQVTM and CDR2 ANQGSEA. The J segment lost 2 bases and the V segment lost 6 bases, leaving 9 bases of the junction unmatched. The CDR3 nucleotides are TGCAGCGTCAGACAGGGGAATTCGGGCAATCAGCCCCAGCATTTT. Translating gives CSVRQGNSGNQPQHF.

This clone has a single count. The gene calls are TRBV9 and TRBJ2-2, with 7 bases that match TRBD2. CDR1 and CDR2 from the germline V gene are SGDLS and YYNGEE. This CDR3 contains 21 residues. V lost 0 bases, J lost 0 bases, and 17 bases stayed unmatched. Written as DNA, the CDR3 is TGTGCCAGCAGCGTAGAAGTAAGTAGAGCTAGCGGAGCTTCGAACACCGGGGAGCTGTTTTTT. Protein sequence: CASSVEVSRASGASNTGELFF.

The V call is TRBV5-1, the J call TRBJ1-3; D perhaps matches TRBD1 (5 bases). The CDR3 has 18 amino acids. Trimming removed 1 base from V and 0 bases from J, with 17 bases in between. Looked up from germline, CDR1 is SGHRS and CDR2 is YFSETQ. CDR3 coding DNA: TGCGCCAGCAGCTTGAATGTCAGGGCGTCTAGCTCTGGAAACACCATATATTTT. Translating it yields CASSLNVRASSSGNTIYF. Based on the CDR3 plus reference TRBV5-1 and TRBJ1-3, the full variable domain is KAGVTQTPRYLIKTRGQQVTLSCSPISGHRSVSWYQQTPGQGLQFLFEYFSETQRNKGNFPGRFSGRQFSNSRSEMNVSTLELGDSALYLCASSLNVRASSSGNTIYFGEGSWLTVV.

In this sample, this clone turned up a few times. The V gene is TRBV18, the J gene TRBJ1-2; the match to TRBD1 covers 9 bases. CDR3 length: 16 residues. Germline V gene lookup returns CDR1 KGHSH and CDR2 LQKENI. The V segment lost 3 bases and the J segment 3 bases; nucleotides outside the gene matches: 8. The CDR3 DNA sequence: TGTGCCAGCTCACCCAAAGGGACAGGGAGCGACTATGGCTACACCTTC. It yields the protein CASSPKGTGSDYGYTF.